These T cell receptor beta chains were read from a single sample in a study of control samples from healthy donors and cancer patients. Profiling relied on immunoSEQ multiplex PCR, and the TCRdb table lists in-frame clones only, not all of them. Altogether approximately 130,000 clones are present, roughly 90% being singletons, with the ten largest covering approximately 37%. Material for sequencing was blood. The receptor set was obtained from a man aged 50 to 59 in good health. Both conserved end residues are part of each CDR3. The D gene is left open where the match is weak. Clone size is not always given. Where it is, it says once, few, many or a class for expanded clones.

clone size,D gene,J gene,V gene,CDR3 protein,CDR3 DNA
-,-,TRBJ2-2,TRBV5-1,CASSLVETWGTGELFF,TGCGCCAGCAGCTTGGTAGAGACCTGGGGCACCGGGGAGCTGTTTTTT
-,-,TRBJ2-5,TRBV5-6,CASSPGGWGETQYF,TGTGCCAGCAGTCCTGGGGGTTGGGGGGAGACCCAGTACTTC
-,TRBD1,TRBJ1-1,TRBV6-4,CASSPSTGGTEAFF,TGTGCCAGCAGTCCCTCGACAGGGGGCACTGAAGCTTTCTTT
-,TRBD2,TRBJ2-5,TRBV7-2,CASSWGRAGETQYF,TGTGCCAGCAGCTGGGGGAGGGCCGGAGAGACCCAGTACTTC
-,-,TRBJ1-2,TRBV6-5,CASSYTAARARGYTF,TGTGCCAGCAGTTACACGGCAGCCCGGGCTAGGGGCTACACCTTC
-,-,TRBJ1-5,TRBV2,CASSDGGDSNQPQHF,TGTGCCAGCAGTGATGGGGGGGATAGCAATCAGCCCCAGCATTTT
-,TRBD1,TRBJ1-4,TRBV6-6,CASSRDRVEKLFF,TGTGCCAGCAGTAGAGACAGGGTTGAAAAACTGTTTTTT
-,-,TRBJ2-5,TRBV27,CASSSRTGTTQETQYF,TGTGCCAGCAGTTCCAGGACGGGCACCACGCAAGAGACCCAGTACTTC
-,-,TRBJ1-4,TRBV6-1,CASSEGRVWEKLFF,TGTGCCAGCAGTGAGGGACGGGTTTGGGAAAAACTGTTTTTT
-,TRBD1,TRBJ2-1,TRBV11-2,CASSPPRTGENEQFF,TGTGCCAGCTCGCCCCCTCGGACAGGGGAGAATGAGCAGTTCTTC
-,-,TRBJ2-3,TRBV4-2,CASSQDHRDYFVDTQYF,TGTGCCAGCAGCCAAGATCATCGAGACTACTTCGTCGATACGCAGTATTTT
-,-,TRBJ2-7,TRBV6-6,CASSPLSVSSYEQYF,TGTGCCAGCAGTCCACTGAGTGTCAGCTCCTACGAGCAGTACTTC
-,-,TRBJ2-1,TRBV6-5,CASSPRGGVYNEQFF,TGTGCCAGCAGTCCGAGGGGGGGAGTTTACAATGAGCAGTTCTTC
-,-,TRBJ1-2,TRBV5-5,CASSPDRYGYTF,TGTGCCAGCAGCCCAGACAGATATGGCTACACCTTC
-,-,TRBJ2-6,TRBV6-1,CASSDREGANVLTF,TGTGCCAGCAGTGACAGGGAAGGGGCCAACGTCCTGACTTTC
-,TRBD1,TRBJ2-2,TRBV5-1,CASSLAQGDTGELFF,TGCGCCAGCAGCTTGGCCCAGGGGGACACCGGGGAGCTGTTTTTT
-,TRBD1,TRBJ1-2,TRBV5-1,CASSSTGANYGYTF,TGCGCCAGCAGTTCGACAGGGGCTAACTATGGCTACACCTTC
-,TRBD1,TRBJ1-4,TRBV2,CASSEGQGVNEKLFF,TGTGCCAGCAGTGAAGGACAGGGTGTAAATGAAAAACTGTTTTTT
-,-,TRBJ1-6,TRBV3-1/TRBV3-2,CASSQANSPLHF,TGTGCCAGCAGCCAGGCAAATTCACCCCTCCACTTT
-,TRBD1,TRBJ1-1,TRBV3-1/TRBV3-2,CASSQQGASTEAFF,TGTGCCAGCAGCCAACAGGGGGCGAGCACTGAAGCTTTCTTT
-,-,TRBJ1-5,TRBV18,CASSPLGGANQPQHF,TGTGCCAGCTCACCACTCGGGGGCGCGAATCAGCCCCAGCATTTT
-,-,TRBJ2-1,TRBV7-6,CASSSGPRYNEQFF,TGTGCCAGCAGCTCGGGACCGCGATACAATGAGCAGTTCTTC
-,TRBD1,TRBJ1-1,TRBV5-1,CASSSGQPGGEAFF,TGCGCCAGCAGCTCGGGACAGCCGGGGGGTGAAGCTTTCTTT
-,-,TRBJ2-7,TRBV6-5,CASSYSKGYEQYF,TGTGCCAGCAGTTACTCGAAAGGATACGAGCAGTACTTC
few,TRBD2,TRBJ2-1,TRBV7-2,CASSLSGGSSYNEQFF,TGTGCCAGCAGCTTAAGCGGGGGGAGCTCCTACAATGAGCAGTTCTTC
once,-,TRBJ1-2,TRBV4-2,CASSQDPSGHYGYTF,TGTGCCAGCAGCCAAGACCCGTCGGGACACTATGGCTACACCTTC
-,-,TRBJ1-2,TRBV10-3,CAISEPMGLGNYGYTF,TGTGCCATCAGTGAGCCAATGGGACTGGGAAACTATGGCTACACCTTC
-,-,TRBJ1-2,TRBV5-3,CARSFWDTNYGYTF,TGTGCCAGAAGCTTCTGGGACACTAACTATGGCTACACCTTC
-,TRBD1,TRBJ2-5,TRBV10-3,CAISGRTGGGETQYF,TGTGCCATCAGTGGACGCACAGGGGGCGGGGAGACCCAGTACTTC
-,-,TRBJ2-2,TRBV19,CASSISVGGVVGELFF,TGTGCCAGTAGTATAAGTGTAGGGGGGGTCGTCGGGGAGCTGTTTTTT
-,-,TRBJ2-2,TRBV7-7,CASSLGLDTGELFF,TGTGCCAGCAGCTTGGGTCTGGACACCGGGGAGCTGTTTTTT
-,TRBD2,TRBJ2-1,TRBV7-7,CASSLALVAGAGNEQFF,TGTGCCAGCAGCTTAGCATTGGTAGCGGGGGCCGGGAATGAGCAGTTCTTC
once,TRBD1,TRBJ1-1,TRBV14,CASSPIPGQGVRGTEAFF,TGTGCCAGCAGCCCAATCCCGGGACAGGGGGTCAGGGGGACTGAAGCTTTCTTT
-,TRBD1,TRBJ1-1,TRBV4-1,CASSQGQGADTEAFF,TGCGCCAGCAGCCAAGGTCAGGGGGCGGACACTGAAGCTTTCTTT
-,-,TRBJ1-1,TRBV24-1,CATSDGQGTSTEAFF,TGTGCCACCAGTGATGGCCAGGGGACCAGCACTGAAGCTTTCTTT
-,TRBD2,TRBJ2-1,TRBV7-2,CASSLWGTSSSSEQFF,TGTGCCAGCAGCTTATGGGGGACTAGCTCTTCAAGTGAGCAGTTCTTC
once,-,TRBJ2-5,TRBV15,CATSNQGGETQYF,TGTGCCACCAGCAATCAGGGTGGGGAGACCCAGTACTTC
-,-,TRBJ1-5,TRBV6-5,CASSPQDNQPQHF,TGTGCCAGCAGCCCACAAGACAATCAGCCCCAGCATTTT
-,-,TRBJ1-3,TRBV14,CASSRFSGNTIYF,TGTGCCAGCAGCCGCTTCTCCGGAAACACCATATATTTT
-,TRBD2,TRBJ2-2,TRBV4-2,CASSQDQRTSGGPGELFF,TGTGCCAGCAGCCAAGATCAAAGGACTAGCGGGGGCCCCGGGGAGCTGTTTTTT
-,-,TRBJ1-5,TRBV18,CASSPNDNQPQHF,TGTGCCAGCTCACCAAACGACAATCAGCCCCAGCATTTT
-,-,TRBJ2-7,TRBV5-1,CASSLDIASSYEQYF,TGCGCCAGCAGCTTGGACATTGCGAGCTCCTACGAGCAGTACTTC
-,-,TRBJ1-1,TRBV16,CASSRNTRGEAFF,TGTGCCAGCAGCCGAAATACTCGGGGGGAAGCTTTCTTT
once,TRBD1,TRBJ1-2,TRBV3-1/TRBV3-2,CASSQGTGLRGYTF,TGTGCCAGCAGCCAAGGGACAGGGCTGCGAGGCTACACCTTC
once,-,TRBJ1-1,TRBV27,CASSFTGTPNTEAFF,TGTGCCAGCAGTTTCACCGGGACACCGAACACTGAAGCTTTCTTT
-,TRBD1,TRBJ1-4,TRBV11-2,CASSLAPGQGSEKLFF,TGTGCCAGCAGCTTAGCCCCGGGACAGGGGAGTGAAAAACTGTTTTTT
once,-,TRBJ1-1,TRBV3-1/TRBV3-2,CASSQAVAANTEAFF,TGTGCCAGCAGCCAAGCCGTGGCAGCCAACACTGAAGCTTTCTTT
many,TRBD2,TRBJ2-1,TRBV5-4,CASSTRSGSSYNEQFF,TGTGCCAGCAGCACCCGGAGCGGGAGCTCCTACAATGAGCAGTTCTTC
once,TRBD1,TRBJ2-3,TRBV5-1,CASSLGSGQGTSDTQYF,TGCGCCAGCAGCTTAGGGTCGGGACAGGGCACATCAGATACGCAGTATTTT
-,TRBD2,TRBJ2-3,TRBV18,CASSPPTSGGANTQYF,TGTGCCAGCTCACCACCGACTAGCGGGGGGGCCAATACGCAGTATTTT
-,-,TRBJ1-1,TRBV19,CASSMGTGLTEAFF,TGTGCCAGTAGTATGGGAACAGGGCTCACTGAAGCTTTCTTT
-,TRBD1,TRBJ1-5,TRBV5-1,CASSWGQGSNQPQHF,TGCGCCAGCAGCTGGGGACAGGGGTCCAATCAGCCCCAGCATTTT